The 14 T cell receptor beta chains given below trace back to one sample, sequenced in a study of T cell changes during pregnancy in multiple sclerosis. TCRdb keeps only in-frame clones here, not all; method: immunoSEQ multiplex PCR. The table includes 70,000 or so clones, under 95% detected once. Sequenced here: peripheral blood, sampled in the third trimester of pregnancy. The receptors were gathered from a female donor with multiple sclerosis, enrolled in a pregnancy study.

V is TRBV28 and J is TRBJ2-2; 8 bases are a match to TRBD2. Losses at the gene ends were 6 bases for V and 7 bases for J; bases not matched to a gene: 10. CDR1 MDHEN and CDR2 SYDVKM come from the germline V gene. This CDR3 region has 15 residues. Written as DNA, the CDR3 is TGTGCCAGCAGCCCAGGGACTAGAGATAACGGGGAGCTGTTTTTT. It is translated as CASSPGTRDNGELFF.

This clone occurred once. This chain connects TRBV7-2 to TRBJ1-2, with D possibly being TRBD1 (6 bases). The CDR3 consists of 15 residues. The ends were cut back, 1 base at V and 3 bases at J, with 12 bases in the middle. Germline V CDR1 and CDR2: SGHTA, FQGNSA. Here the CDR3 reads CASSLVQGGDYGYTF. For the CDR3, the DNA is TGTGCCAGCAGCTTAGTACAAGGGGGGGACTATGGCTACACCTTC. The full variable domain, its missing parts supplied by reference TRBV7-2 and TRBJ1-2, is GAGVSQSPSNKVTEKGKDVELRCDPISGHTALYWYRQSLGQGLEFLIYFQGNSAPDKSGLPSDRFSAERTGGSVSTLTIQRTQQEDSAVYLCASSLVQGGDYGYTFGSGTRLTVV.

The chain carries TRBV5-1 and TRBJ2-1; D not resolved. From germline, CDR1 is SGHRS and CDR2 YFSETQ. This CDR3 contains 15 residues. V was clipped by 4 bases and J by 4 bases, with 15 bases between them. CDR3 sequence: CASSNSLRNYNEQFF. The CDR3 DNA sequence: TGCGCCAGCAGCAACTCACTCAGGAATTACAATGAGCAGTTCTTC.

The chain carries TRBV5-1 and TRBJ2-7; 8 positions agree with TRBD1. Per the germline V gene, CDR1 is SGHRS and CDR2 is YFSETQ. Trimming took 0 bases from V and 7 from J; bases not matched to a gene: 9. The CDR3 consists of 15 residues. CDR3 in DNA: TGCGCCAGCAGCTTGGAAGGCAGGGGGCTTAGTGAGCAGTACTTC. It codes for CASSLEGRGLSEQYF.

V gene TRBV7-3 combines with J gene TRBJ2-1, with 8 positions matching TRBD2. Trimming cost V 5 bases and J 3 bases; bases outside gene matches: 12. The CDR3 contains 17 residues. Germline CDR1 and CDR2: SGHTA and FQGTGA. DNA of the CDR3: TGTGCCAGCAGCCCTCAATTCGGGGGGGCCAACTACAATGAGCAGTTCTTC. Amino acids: CASSPQFGGANYNEQFF.

CDR3 loop: CASSLYRGDYGYTF. The DNA of the CDR3 is TGCGCCAGCAGCTTATACAGGGGCGACTATGGCTACACCTTC. J is TRBJ1-2 and V is TRBV5-1; 7 positions match TRBD1. J lost 3 bases, V lost 2 bases, and 4 bases had no gene match. CDR3 length: 14 amino acids. Germline CDR1 reads SGHRS; CDR2 reads YFSETQ.

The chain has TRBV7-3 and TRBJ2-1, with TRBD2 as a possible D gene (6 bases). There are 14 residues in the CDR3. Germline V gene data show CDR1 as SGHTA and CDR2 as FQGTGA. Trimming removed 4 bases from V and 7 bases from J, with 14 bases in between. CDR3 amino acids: CASSSAGSGNEQFF. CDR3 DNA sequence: TGTGCCAGCAGCTCCGCGGGGTCGGGTAATGAGCAGTTCTTC.

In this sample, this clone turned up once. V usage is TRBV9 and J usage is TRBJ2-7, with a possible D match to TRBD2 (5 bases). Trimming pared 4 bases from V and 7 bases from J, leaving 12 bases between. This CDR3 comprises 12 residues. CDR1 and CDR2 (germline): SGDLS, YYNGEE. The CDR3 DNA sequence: TGTGCCAGCAGCCGATACCCGGGGGAGCAGTACTTC. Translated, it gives CASSRYPGEQYF.

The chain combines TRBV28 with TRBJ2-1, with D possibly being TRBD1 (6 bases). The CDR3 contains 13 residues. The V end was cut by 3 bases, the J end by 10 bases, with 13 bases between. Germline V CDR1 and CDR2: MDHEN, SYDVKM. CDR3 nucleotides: TGTGCCAGCAGTTTTTTTGGGGGCTGGGAGCAGTTCTTC. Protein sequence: CASSFFGGWEQFF.

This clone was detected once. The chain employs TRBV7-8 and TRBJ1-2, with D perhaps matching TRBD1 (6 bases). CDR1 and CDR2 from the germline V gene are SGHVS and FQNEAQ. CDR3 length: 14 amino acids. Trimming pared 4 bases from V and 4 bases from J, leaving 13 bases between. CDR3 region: CASSWGHPFYGYTF. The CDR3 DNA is TGTGCCAGCAGCTGGGGACACCCCTTCTATGGCTACACCTTC.

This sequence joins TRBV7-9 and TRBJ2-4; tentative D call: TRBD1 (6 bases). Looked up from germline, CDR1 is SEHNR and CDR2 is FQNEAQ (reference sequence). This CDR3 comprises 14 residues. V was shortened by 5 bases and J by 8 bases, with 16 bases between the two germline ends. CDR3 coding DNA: TGTGCCAGCAGCCGGGCAGGGGATTGGGACATTCAGTACTTC. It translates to CASSRAGDWDIQYF.

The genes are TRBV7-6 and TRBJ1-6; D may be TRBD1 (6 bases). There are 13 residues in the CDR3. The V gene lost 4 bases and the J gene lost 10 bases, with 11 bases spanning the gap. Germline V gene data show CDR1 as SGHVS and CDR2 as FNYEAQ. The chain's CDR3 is CASSSTGYSPLHF. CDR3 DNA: TGTGCCAGCAGCTCCACAGGGTACTCACCCCTCCACTTT.

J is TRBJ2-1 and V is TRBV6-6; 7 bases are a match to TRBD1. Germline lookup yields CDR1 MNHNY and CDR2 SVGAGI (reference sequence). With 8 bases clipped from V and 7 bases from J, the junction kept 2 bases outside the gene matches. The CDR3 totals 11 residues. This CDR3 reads CASQQGNEQFF. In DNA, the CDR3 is TGTGCCAGCCAACAGGGGAATGAGCAGTTCTTC.

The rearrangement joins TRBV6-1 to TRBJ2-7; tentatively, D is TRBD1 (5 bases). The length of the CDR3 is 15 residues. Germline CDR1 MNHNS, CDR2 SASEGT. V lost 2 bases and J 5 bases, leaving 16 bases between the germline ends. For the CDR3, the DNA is TGTGCCAGCAGTGAACCCCGGGCAGGGTCCCACGAGCAGTACTTC. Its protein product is CASSEPRAGSHEQYF.